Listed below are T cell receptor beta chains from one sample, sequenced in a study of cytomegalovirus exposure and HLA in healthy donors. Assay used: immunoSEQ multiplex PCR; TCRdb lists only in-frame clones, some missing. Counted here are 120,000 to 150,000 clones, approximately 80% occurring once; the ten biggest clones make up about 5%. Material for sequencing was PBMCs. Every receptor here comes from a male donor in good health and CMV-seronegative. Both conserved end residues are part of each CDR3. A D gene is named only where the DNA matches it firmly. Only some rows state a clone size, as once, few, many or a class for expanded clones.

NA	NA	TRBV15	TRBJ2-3	TGTGCCACCAGCAGAGATCGTATTTTGGGAGGCGGGGACACAGATACGCAGTATTTT	CATSRDRILGGGDTDTQYF
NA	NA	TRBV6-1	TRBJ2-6	TGTGCCAGCAGAAGGAGTGGGGCCAACGTCCTGACTTTC	CASRRSGANVLTF
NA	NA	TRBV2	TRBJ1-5	TGTGCCAGCAGTAAGCAGCGAGATCAGCCCCAGCATTTT	CASSKQRDQPQHF
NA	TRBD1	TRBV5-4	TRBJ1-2	TGTGCCAGCAGCCCCCCCGGGGGACAGGGGGCGAGGGGCTACACCTTC	CASSPPGGQGARGYTF
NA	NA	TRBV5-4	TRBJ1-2	TGTGCCAGCAGCTTGGTGGAGGGCGCAGTCTATGGCTACACCTTC	CASSLVEGAVYGYTF
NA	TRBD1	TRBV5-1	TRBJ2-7	TGCGCCAGCAGCTTGATGGGACAGGGGCCGTCGGAGCAGTACTTC	CASSLMGQGPSEQYF
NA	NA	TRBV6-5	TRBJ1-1	TGTGCCACAGGGGTGGGTTATACTGAAGCTTTCTTT	CATGVGYTEAFF
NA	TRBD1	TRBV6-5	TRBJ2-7	TGTGCCAGCAGTTACTCGGGACAGGGAGGGTACGAGCAGTACTTC	CASSYSGQGGYEQYF
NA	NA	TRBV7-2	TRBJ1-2	TGTGCCAGCACCCCATTACTGTACTATGGCTACACCTTC	CASTPLLYYGYTF
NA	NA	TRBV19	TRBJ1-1	TGTGCCAGTAGTATTCGGGAACGCACTGAAGCTTTCTTT	CASSIRERTEAFF
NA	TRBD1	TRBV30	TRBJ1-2	TGTGCCTGGAACCGGGACAGACCCTATGGCTACACCTTC	CAWNRDRPYGYTF
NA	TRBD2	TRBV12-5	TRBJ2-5	TGTGCTAGTGCCCCCGGGAGGACCTACCAAGAGACCCAGTACTTC	CASAPGRTYQETQYF
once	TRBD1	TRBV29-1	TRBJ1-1	TGCAGCGTTGGGGGGACAGGGACCACTGAAGCTTTCTTT	CSVGGTGTTEAFF
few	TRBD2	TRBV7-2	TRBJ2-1	TGTGCCAGCAGCCCTCGAATAGGGCGGGGGGCAGAAGTCAATGAGCAGTTCTTC	CASSPRIGRGAEVNEQFF
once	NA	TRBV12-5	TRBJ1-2	TGTGCTAGTGGTGACTCGACCGAGCCAGGGGGCTACACCTTC	CASGDSTEPGGYTF
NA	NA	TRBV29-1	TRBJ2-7	TGCAGCGTTGACGACTCCTCCTACGAGCAGTACTTC	CSVDDSSYEQYF
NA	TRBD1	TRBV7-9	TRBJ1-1	TGTGCCAGCAGCCTGGACAGGGGCGGGGGTGAAGCTTTCTTT	CASSLDRGGGEAFF
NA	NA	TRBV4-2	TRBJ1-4	TGTGCCAGCAGCCAAGACCCGAACATAAGAGGGAAACTGTTTTTT	CASSQDPNIRGKLFF
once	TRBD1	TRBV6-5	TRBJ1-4	TGTGCCAGCAAACCACAGGGGGGCACGAATGAAAAACTGTTTTTT	CASKPQGGTNEKLFF
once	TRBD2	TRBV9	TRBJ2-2	TGTGCCAGCAGCATAGCGGGGAACACCGGGGAGCTGTTTTTT	CASSIAGNTGELFF
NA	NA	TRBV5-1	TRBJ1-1	TGCGCCAGCAGCTCACAGGGTGGTGGCACTGAAGCTTTCTTT	CASSSQGGGTEAFF
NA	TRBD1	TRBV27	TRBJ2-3	TGTGCCAGCAGTTCCCGACCGGGACAGGGAACAGATACGCAGTATTTT	CASSSRPGQGTDTQYF
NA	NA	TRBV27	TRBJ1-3	TGTGCCACCCGACAGTCTCATCGTGGAAACACCATATATTTT	CATRQSHRGNTIYF
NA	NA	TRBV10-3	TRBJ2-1	TGTGCCATCAGTGGAGGTGGAGGGCAGGTCGCCGATGAGCAGTTCTTC	CAISGGGGQVADEQFF
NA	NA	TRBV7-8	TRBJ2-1	TGTGCCAGCAGCTTAGTTAGGTCAGGGGATTACAATGAGCAGTTCTTC	CASSLVRSGDYNEQFF
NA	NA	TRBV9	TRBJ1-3	TGTGCCAGCAGCGTAGCAGGAAACACCATATATTTT	CASSVAGNTIYF
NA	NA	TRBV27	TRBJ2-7	TGTGCCAGCAGTTTAGGAGGGAGTTGGGCCGAGCAGTACTTC	CASSLGGSWAEQYF
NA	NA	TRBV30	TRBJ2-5	TGTGCCTGGACCCGAGGCCCCGAGAGAGAGACCCAGTACTTC	CAWTRGPERETQYF
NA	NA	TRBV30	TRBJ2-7	TGTGCCTGGAGTTCTCAGGTAACCTACGAGCAGTACTTC	CAWSSQVTYEQYF
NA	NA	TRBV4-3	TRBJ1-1	TGCGCCAGCAGCCCGGGCAGGGCCACTGAAGCTTTCTTT	CASSPGRATEAFF
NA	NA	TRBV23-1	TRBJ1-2	TGCGCCAGCAGTCCTCCCCGGGACACCATGAGCCTGTATGGCTACACCTTC	CASSPPRDTMSLYGYTF
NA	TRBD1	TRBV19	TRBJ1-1	TGTGCCAGTAGTATAGACAGGGGGCCAACTGAAGCTTTCTTT	CASSIDRGPTEAFF
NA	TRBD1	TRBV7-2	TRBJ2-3	TGTGCCAGCAGCTTAGTAGGACAGGGGATCACAGCGCAGTATTTT	CASSLVGQGITAQYF
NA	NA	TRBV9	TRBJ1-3	TGTGCCAGCAGCGGTCGCCGGAACCTAGAAGAAGGAAACACCATATATTTT	CASSGRRNLEEGNTIYF
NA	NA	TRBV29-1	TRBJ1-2	TGCAGCGTTGGCGGGGTAGGCTATGGCTACACCTTC	CSVGGVGYGYTF
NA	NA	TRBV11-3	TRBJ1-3	TGTGCCAGCAGCAACATTCAGGAAGACACCATATATTTT	CASSNIQEDTIYF